This entry is about one T cell receptor beta chain. This clone was detected once. Its binding antigen is unknown. One base away there is no much larger clone; base qualities are not given. This sample is drawn from a study of T cells in localized non-small cell lung cancer (dated by TCRdb to 2018 to 2021). Regarding the study in general: The study examined T cell repertoires in a few hundred patients with early-stage NSCLC and compared tumors with uninvolved tumor-adjacent lungs. All 250 or so NSCLC patients in the cohort were treatment-naive and had localized lung tumors that were resected. Of the NSCLC patients, around 130 were male and approximately 110 were female, and the mean age was approximately 66 years. The full study reports these points: The highest T cell clonality was observed in uninvolved tumor-adjacent lung, where clonality exceeded that of tumor, suggesting that antigenic responses were more focused in uninvolved tumor-adjacent lung. A median of about 55 of the top 100 tumor clones were detected in paired uninvolved adjacent lung, and 25 to 35 of these tumor clones were also found among the top 100 clones of the paired uninvolved adjacent lung. Because of the exploratory design, TCR variables were selected using unadjusted p-values without false-discovery rate correction. Longer overall survival was associated with higher T cell density in blood, whereas shorter survival was associated with higher clonality in adjacent lung. Because multi-region tumor sequencing was not performed, intratumor heterogeneity could not be ruled out.

The immunoSEQ Assay was used to sequence TCR beta CDR3 regions from DNA. The study's processing was this. T cell density was computed as TCR beta template counts normalized to usable DNA estimated by amplifying housekeeping genes. The preseqR package was used to estimate richness by extrapolating to 400,000 templates for PBMC samples and to 120,000 templates for tissue samples. Clonality was defined as one minus Pielou's evenness. To identify tissue-enriched TCRs, differential abundance testing was run on productive amino-acid clonotypes with a minimum total count of 5 and an alpha of 0.1. Repertoire overlap between compartments was quantified with the Jaccard Index and Morisita Overlap Index. GLIPH grouped TCR beta CDR3s together with public tetramer-defined viral CDR3s, and a viral motif had to include at least three viral sequences and show V-gene enrichment. Here the immuneACCESS table is served through TCRdb, limited to in-frame sequences with V and J called. Missing clones are a known gap in these copies; in checked studies unresolved V genes cover under half, and the rest lacks a known reason. From that table come the V and J calls and clone size; the DNA was used to work out D and trimming. For this sample there are 30,000 to 35,000 clones; about nine tenths appear just once. 4% to 5% of the sample comes from the top ten.

At diagnosis, tumor, uninvolved tumor-adjacent lung and peripheral blood were collected and then preserved as a mix of FFPE and fresh-frozen material. For TCR repertoire profiling, the blood samples were analyzed as peripheral blood mononuclear cells. The sample in question was peripheral blood, obtained before any cancer treatment. This sequence was found in a woman aged 40-69 years with stage I lung adenocarcinoma.

The DNA reads as follows: TGTGCCATCTTTAGCGCCGGGGAGCTGTTTTTT. This sequence encodes CAIFSAGELFF. The chain links TRBV10-3 with TRBJ2-2; the D segment could be TRBD2, given 5 matching bases. V and J lose 8 bases and 6 bases, and a span of 7 bases separates them. The germline V gene encodes CDR1 ENHRY and CDR2 SYGVKD. The CDR3 sequence holds 11 residues, the cysteine and phenylalanine included. Of the read, only the CDR3 DNA is kept; its 33 bases are in frame from base 1.